A single sample is the source of the 2 T cell receptor beta chains below, sequenced in a study of T cells after yellow fever vaccination. TCRdb fed the 5' RACE reads into MiXCR, producing one record per CDR3 protein. Of around 250,000 distinct CDR3 sequences in the sample, around 4.9% are singletons; the top ten hold around 3.3%. The sequencing used CD4+ T cells sorted from PBMCs, collected on the day of the yellow fever booster vaccination. The receptors come from a man between 18 and 29 years old who received the YFV17D yellow fever vaccine.

The gene calls are TRBV19 and TRBJ2-6; D is possibly TRBD1 (5 bases). CDR3 size: 15 residues. Germline CDR1 LNHDA, CDR2 SQIVND (reference sequence). V dropped 1 base and J dropped 1 base, with 5 bases sitting between them. CDR3 sequence (DNA): TGTGCCAGTAGTATAGCAGGGTCTGGGGCCAACGTCCTGACTTTC. Translating it yields CASSIAGSGANVLTF.

This rearrangement joins TRBV19 to TRBJ2-2; D is possibly TRBD1 or TRBD2 (5 bases each). This CDR3 is 16 amino acids long. V was trimmed by 6 bases and J by 5 bases, leaving 19 bases between them. Germline CDR1 is LNHDA and CDR2 is SQIVND (reference sequence). The DNA of the CDR3 is TGTGCCAGTAGGGGGATAGGGACGGTCGATACCGGGGAGCTGTTTTTT. Its protein product is CASRGIGTVDTGELFF.